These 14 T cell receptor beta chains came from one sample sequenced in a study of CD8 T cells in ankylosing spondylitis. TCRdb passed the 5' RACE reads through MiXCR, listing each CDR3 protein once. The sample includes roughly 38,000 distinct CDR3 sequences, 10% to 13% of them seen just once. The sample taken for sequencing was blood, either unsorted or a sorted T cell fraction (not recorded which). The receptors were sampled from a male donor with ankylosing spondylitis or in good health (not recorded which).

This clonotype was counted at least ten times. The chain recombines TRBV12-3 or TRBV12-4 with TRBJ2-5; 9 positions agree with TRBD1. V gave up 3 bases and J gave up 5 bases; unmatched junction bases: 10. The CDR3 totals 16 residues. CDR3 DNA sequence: TGTGCCAGCAGTTTCCGGGACAGGGCCGCGTCGGAGACCCAGTACTTC. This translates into CASSFRDRAASETQYF.

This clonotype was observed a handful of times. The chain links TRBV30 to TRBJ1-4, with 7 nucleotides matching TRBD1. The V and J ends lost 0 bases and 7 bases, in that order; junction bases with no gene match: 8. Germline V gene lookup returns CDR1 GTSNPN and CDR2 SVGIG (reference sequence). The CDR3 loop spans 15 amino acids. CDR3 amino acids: CAWSVVTGAGEKLFF. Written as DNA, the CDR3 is TGTGCCTGGAGTGTCGTCACAGGGGCAGGTGAAAAACTGTTTTTT.

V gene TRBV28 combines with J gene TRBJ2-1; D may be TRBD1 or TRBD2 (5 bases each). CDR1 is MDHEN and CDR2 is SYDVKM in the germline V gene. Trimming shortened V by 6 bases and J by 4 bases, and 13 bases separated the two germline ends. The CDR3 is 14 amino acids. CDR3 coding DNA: TGTGCCAGCAGGCTAGCAGGGCCTTACAATGAGCAGTTCTTC. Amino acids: CASRLAGPYNEQFF.

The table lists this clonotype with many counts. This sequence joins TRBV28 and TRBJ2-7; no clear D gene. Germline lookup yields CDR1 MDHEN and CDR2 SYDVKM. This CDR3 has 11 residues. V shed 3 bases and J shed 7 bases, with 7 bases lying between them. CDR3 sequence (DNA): TGTGCCAGCAGTTTTGTTGGTGAGCAGTACTTC. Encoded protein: CASSFVGEQYF. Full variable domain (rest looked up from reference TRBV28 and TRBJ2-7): DVKVTQSSRYLVKRTGEKVFLECVQDMDHENMFWYRQDPGLGLRLIYFSYDVKMKEKGDIPEGYSVSREKKERFSLILESASTNQTSMYLCASSFVGEQYFGPGTRLTVT.

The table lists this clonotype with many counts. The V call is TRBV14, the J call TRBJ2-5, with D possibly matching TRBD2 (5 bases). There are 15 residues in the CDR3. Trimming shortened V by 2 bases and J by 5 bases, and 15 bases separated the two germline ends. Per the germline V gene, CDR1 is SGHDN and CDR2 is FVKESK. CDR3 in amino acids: CASSQSWTFLETQYF. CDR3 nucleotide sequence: TGTGCCAGCAGCCAATCGTGGACTTTTTTGGAGACCCAGTACTTC.

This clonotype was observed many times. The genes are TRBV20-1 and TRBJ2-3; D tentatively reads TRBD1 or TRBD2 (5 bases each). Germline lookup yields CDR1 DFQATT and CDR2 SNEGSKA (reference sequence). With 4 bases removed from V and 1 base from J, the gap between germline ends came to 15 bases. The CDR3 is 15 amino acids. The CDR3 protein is CSATYSRDRTDTQYF. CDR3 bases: TGCAGTGCTACATATTCTAGGGACCGCACAGATACGCAGTATTTT.

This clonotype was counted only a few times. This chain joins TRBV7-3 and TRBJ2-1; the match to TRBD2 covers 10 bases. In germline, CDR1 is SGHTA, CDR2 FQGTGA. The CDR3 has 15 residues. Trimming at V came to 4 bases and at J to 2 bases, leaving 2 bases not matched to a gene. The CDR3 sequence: CASSSGTSAYNEQFF. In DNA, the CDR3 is TGTGCCAGCAGCTCCGGGACTAGCGCCTACAATGAGCAGTTCTTC.

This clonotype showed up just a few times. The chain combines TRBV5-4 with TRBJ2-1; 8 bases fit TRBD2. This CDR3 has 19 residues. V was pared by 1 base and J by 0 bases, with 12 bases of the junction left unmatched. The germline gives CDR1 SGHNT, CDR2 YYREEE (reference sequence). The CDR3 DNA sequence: TGTGCCAGCAGCTTGATCCTCGTACTAGCGGAGCACTCCTACAATGAGCAGTTCTTC. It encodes CASSLILVLAEHSYNEQFF.

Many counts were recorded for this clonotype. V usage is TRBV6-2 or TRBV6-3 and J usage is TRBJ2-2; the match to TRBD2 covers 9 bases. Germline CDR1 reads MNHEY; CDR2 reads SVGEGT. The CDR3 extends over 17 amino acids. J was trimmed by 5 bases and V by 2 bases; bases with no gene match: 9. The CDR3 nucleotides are TGTGCCAGCAGTTACATTTTAGCGGGAGCCAGGACCGGGGAGCTGTTTTTT. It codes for CASSYILAGARTGELFF.

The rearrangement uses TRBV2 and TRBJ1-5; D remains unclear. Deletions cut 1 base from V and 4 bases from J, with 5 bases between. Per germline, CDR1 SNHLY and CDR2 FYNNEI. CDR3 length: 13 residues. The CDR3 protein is CASSEVRNQPQHF. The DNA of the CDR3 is TGTGCCAGCAGTGAAGTACGTAATCAGCCCCAGCATTTT. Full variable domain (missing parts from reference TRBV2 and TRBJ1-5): EPEVTQTPSHQVTQMGQEVILRCVPISNHLYFYWYRQILGQKVEFLVSFYNNEISEKSEIFDDQFSVERPDGSNFTLKIRSTKLEDSAMYFCASSEVRNQPQHFGDGTRLSIL.

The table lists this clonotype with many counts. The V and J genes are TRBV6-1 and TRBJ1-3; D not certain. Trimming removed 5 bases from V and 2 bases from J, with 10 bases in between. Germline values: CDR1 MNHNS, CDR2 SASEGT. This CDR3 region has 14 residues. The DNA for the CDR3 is TGTGCCAGCAGTACCTCCCCCACTGGAAACACCATATATTTT. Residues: CASSTSPTGNTIYF.

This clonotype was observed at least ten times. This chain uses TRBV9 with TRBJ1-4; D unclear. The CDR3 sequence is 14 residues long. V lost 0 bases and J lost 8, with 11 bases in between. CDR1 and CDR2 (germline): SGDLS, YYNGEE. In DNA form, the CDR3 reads TGTGCCAGCAGCGTAGGGGCCGACCCAGAAAAACTGTTTTTT. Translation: CASSVGADPEKLFF.

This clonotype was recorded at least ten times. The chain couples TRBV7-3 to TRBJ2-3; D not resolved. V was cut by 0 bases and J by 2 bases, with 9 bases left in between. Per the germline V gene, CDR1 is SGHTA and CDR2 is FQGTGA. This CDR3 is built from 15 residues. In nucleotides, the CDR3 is TGTGCCAGCAGCTTAACCGCGGAGTTCACAGATACGCAGTATTTT. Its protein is CASSLTAEFTDTQYF.

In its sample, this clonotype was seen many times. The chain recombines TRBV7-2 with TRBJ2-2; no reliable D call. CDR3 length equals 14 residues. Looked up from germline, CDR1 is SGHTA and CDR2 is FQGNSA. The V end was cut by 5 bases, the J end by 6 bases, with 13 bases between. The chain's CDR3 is CASSPLLLAGELFF. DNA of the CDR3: TGTGCCAGCAGCCCCCTTCTTTTGGCCGGGGAGCTGTTTTTT.